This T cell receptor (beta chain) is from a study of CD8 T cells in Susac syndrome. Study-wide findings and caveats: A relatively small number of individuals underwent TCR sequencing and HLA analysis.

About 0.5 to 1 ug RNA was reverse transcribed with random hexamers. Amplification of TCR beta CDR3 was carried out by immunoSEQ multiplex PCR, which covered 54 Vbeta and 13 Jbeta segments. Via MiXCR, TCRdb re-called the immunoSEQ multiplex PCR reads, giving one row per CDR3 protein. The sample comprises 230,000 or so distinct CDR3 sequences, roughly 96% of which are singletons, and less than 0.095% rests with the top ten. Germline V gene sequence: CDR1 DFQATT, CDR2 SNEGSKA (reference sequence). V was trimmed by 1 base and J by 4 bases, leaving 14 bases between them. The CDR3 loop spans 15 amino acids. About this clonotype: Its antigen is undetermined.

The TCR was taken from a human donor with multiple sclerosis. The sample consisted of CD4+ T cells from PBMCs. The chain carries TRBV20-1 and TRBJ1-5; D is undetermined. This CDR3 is CSARASFGTNQPQHF. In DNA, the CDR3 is TGCAGTGCTAGAGCCTCGTTTGGCACAAATCAGCCCCAGCATTTT.